The clone carrying this T cell receptor beta chain occurred once. The PCR contained 60 Vbeta and 13 Jbeta primers. Measured with immunoSEQ multiplex PCR; TCRdb has only the in-frame clones, and not every one. Altogether some 130,000 clones are present, around four fifths being singletons, with the ten largest covering around 4.8%. These data are taken from a study of cytomegalovirus exposure and HLA in healthy donors. This sequence originates from a man under 40 in good health. Specimen: PBMCs.

The CDR3 DNA is TGTGCCAGCAGCCCTGGAGGGGTGGGTGGTGAAAAACTGTTTTTT. Protein: CASSPGGVGGEKLFF. The chain uses TRBV28 and TRBJ1-4; possible D gene TRBD1, 5 bases. This CDR3 has 15 residues. Germline V lookup: CDR1 MDHEN, CDR2 SYDVKM. V lost 6 bases, J lost 7 bases, and 18 bases lay in between.